The 21 T cell receptor beta chains in this list originate from one sample, sequenced in a study of blood T cell repertoires in COVID-19. Libraries were prepared by immunoSEQ multiplex PCR; TCRdb keeps only in-frame clonotypes and omits some of them. The sample lists approximately 500,000 clones, 80% to 90% occurring once. The source material was peripheral blood. Source of these receptors: a human donor in a cohort sampled during active COVID-19.

The chain recombines TRBV6-5 with TRBJ2-7, with 10 bases fitting TRBD2. The length of the CDR3 is 15 residues. The V gene's germline CDR1 is MNHEY and CDR2 SVGAGI. Trimming took 8 bases from V and 2 from J; bases not matched to a gene: 9. In nucleotides, the CDR3 is TGTGCCAGCTTCCAAGCGGGAGGGGGAACCTACGAGCAGTACTTC. This encodes CASFQAGGGTYEQYF.

The chain links TRBV9 to TRBJ1-1; no definite D call. The V gene's germline CDR1 is SGDLS and CDR2 YYNGEE. The CDR3 length is 12 residues. V lost 4 bases to trimming and J lost 0 bases, with 4 bases between them. The CDR3 here is CASSNMNTEAFF. DNA for the CDR3: TGTGCCAGCAGCAACATGAACACTGAAGCTTTCTTT.

The chain carries TRBV19 and TRBJ1-1, with a possible D match to TRBD1 (6 bases). V lost 5 bases, J lost 3 bases, and 10 bases lay in between. The germline gives CDR1 LNHDA, CDR2 SQIVND (reference sequence). The CDR3 sequence is 13 residues long. The CDR3 is CASSAGVDTEAFF. The CDR3, as DNA: TGTGCCAGTAGTGCAGGGGTCGACACTGAAGCTTTCTTT.

The V and J genes are TRBV28 and TRBJ2-3; TRBD1 might be the D (7 bases). This CDR3 comprises 13 residues. Germline values: CDR1 MDHEN, CDR2 SYDVKM. The germline V and J ends were trimmed by 8 bases and 4 bases, with 13 bases remaining between them. The CDR3 DNA follows: TGTGCCAGCTTGGGCAGGGGGGCAGATACGCAGTATTTT. This encodes CASLGRGADTQYF.

The V and J genes are TRBV19 and TRBJ2-7, with D maybe TRBD2 (6 bases). The ends were cut back, 5 bases at V and 2 bases at J, with 16 bases in the middle. This CDR3 spans 15 amino acids. From germline, CDR1 is LNHDA and CDR2 SQIVND (reference sequence). The CDR3 coding sequence is TGTGCCAGTAGTCCCCCGGGGACTCAGCCCTACGAGCAGTACTTC. Its translation: CASSPPGTQPYEQYF.

The V gene is TRBV15, the J gene TRBJ2-5; D ambiguous. V dropped 0 bases and J dropped 4 bases, with 6 bases sitting between them. Per germline, CDR1 LNHNV and CDR2 YYDKDF (reference sequence). This CDR3 is 13 amino acids long. The CDR3 DNA is TGTGCCACCAGCAGAGATGTCAGAGAGACCCAGTACTTC. Translation: CATSRDVRETQYF.

The chain carries TRBV18 and TRBJ1-2; no reliable D call. In germline, CDR1 is KGHSH, CDR2 LQKENI. Trimming removed 5 bases at V and 2 bases at J, with 9 bases between. The CDR3 loop spans 13 amino acids. The CDR3 nucleotides are TGTGCCAGCTCAGATAACCGGAACTATGGCTACACCTTC. Its translation is CASSDNRNYGYTF. Filled out from reference TRBV18 and TRBJ1-2, the complete variable domain reads NAGVMQNPRHLVRRRGQEARLRCSPMKGHSHVYWYRQLPEEGLKFMVYLQKENIIDESGMPKERFSAEFPKEGPSILRIQQVVRGDSAAYFCASSDNRNYGYTFGSGTRLTVV.

The rearrangement uses TRBV6-2 or TRBV6-3 and TRBJ1-2; tentative D call: TRBD1 (5 bases). Germline-derived CDR1 and CDR2 are MNHEY and SVGEGT. The ends were cut back, 2 bases at V and 4 bases at J, with 14 bases in the middle. The CDR3 has 15 residues. The CDR3 here is CASSYGQGGTYGYTF. The CDR3 bases are TGTGCCAGCAGTTACGGCCAGGGAGGGACCTATGGCTACACCTTC.

This clone was observed once. The V gene is TRBV21-1, the J gene TRBJ1-1. TRBV21-1 is deemed a pseudogene. This CDR3 region has 14 residues. The CDR3 loop is CASIRVGEHTEAFF. The CDR3 nucleotides read TGTGCCAGCATCCGGGTCGGGGAGCACACTGAAGCTTTCTTT.

This clone was detected only a few times. The chain couples TRBV29-1 to TRBJ1-1; possible D gene TRBD1, 5 bases. CDR3 length: 14 amino acids. Germline CDR1 is SQVTM and CDR2 is ANQGSEA. V lost 7 bases and J 2 bases, leaving 17 bases between the germline ends. CDR3 amino acids: CSADLQAYNTEAFF. The CDR3 coding sequence is TGCAGCGCCGATTTACAGGCTTACAACACTGAAGCTTTCTTT.

The CDR3 coding sequence is TGTGCCTGGAGTCCCCTTAGCTCTGGAAACACCATATATTTT. This translates into CAWSPLSSGNTIYF. This rearrangement joins TRBV30 to TRBJ1-3; D not resolved. Germline-derived CDR1 and CDR2 are GTSNPN and SVGIG (reference sequence). The V end was cut by 2 bases, the J end by 0 bases, with 8 bases between. This CDR3 is 14 amino acids long.

The V gene is TRBV5-5, the J gene TRBJ1-5, with 7 bases lining up with TRBD1. This CDR3 has 15 amino acids. V was clipped by 5 bases and J by 5 bases; unmatched bases: 10. Germline values: CDR1 SGHKS, CDR2 YYEKEE (reference sequence). The CDR3 DNA reads as TGTGCCAGCAGGGGGACAGTGGGTGATTATCAGCCCCAGCATTTT. This encodes CASRGTVGDYQPQHF.

In its sample, this clone was seen once. The V gene is TRBV12-5, the J gene TRBJ2-1, with D possibly TRBD2 on 6 matching bases. Germline V CDR1 and CDR2: LGHNT, FRNRAP. The CDR3 is made up of 12 amino acids. V gave up 9 bases and J gave up 0 bases, with 6 bases separating them. The CDR3 region is CASGGSYNEQFF. CDR3 DNA sequence: TGTGCTAGCGGGGGCTCCTACAATGAGCAGTTCTTC.

This chain connects TRBV19 to TRBJ2-4, with D maybe TRBD2 (6 bases). In germline, CDR1 is LNHDA, CDR2 SQIVND (reference sequence). Trimming removed 8 bases at V and 5 bases at J, with 10 bases between. This CDR3 has 12 amino acids. The CDR3 region has the DNA TGTGCCAGTGGCTGGGAGGAAAACATTCAGTACTTC. Encoded protein: CASGWEENIQYF.

Only a few counts were recorded for this clone. The chain uses TRBV4-2 and TRBJ2-1, with 9 bases aligning to TRBD2. V lost 5 bases, J lost 0 bases, and 2 bases stayed unmatched. CDR1 and CDR2 from the germline V gene are LGHNA and YNFKEQ. The CDR3 totals 15 residues. The CDR3 spells CASSYSGGSYNEQFF. CDR3 nucleotides: TGTGCCAGCAGCTATAGCGGGGGCTCCTACAATGAGCAGTTCTTC.

The chain is built from TRBV27 and TRBJ2-7; 9 nucleotides agree with TRBD2. From germline, CDR1 is MNHEY and CDR2 SMNVEV (reference sequence). Unmatched junction bases numbered 8, after V lost 5 bases and J lost 0 bases. The CDR3 runs 16 residues. The CDR3: CASSRRGSGSSYEQYF. The CDR3 region has the DNA TGTGCCAGCAGTCGCCGGGGTAGCGGGAGCTCCTACGAGCAGTACTTC.

About this clone: This specimen includes other DNA sequences encoding the same CDR3. This chain connects TRBV5-5 to TRBJ1-1, with D uncertain. CDR1 and CDR2 from the germline V gene are SGHKS and YYEKEE (reference sequence). The CDR3 sequence is 13 residues long. V lost 4 bases to trimming and J lost 4 bases, with 11 bases between them. CDR3 DNA sequence: TGTGCCAGCAGCGAGGGTTTGGGCACTGAAGCTTTCTTT. Translation gives CASSEGLGTEAFF.

This clone was counted a few times. This sequence joins TRBV6-6 and TRBJ2-7; D is unclear. V gave up 2 bases and J gave up 4 bases, with 9 bases separating them. From germline, CDR1 is MNHNY and CDR2 SVGAGI (reference sequence). The CDR3 is 13 amino acids. The CDR3 region has the DNA TGTGCCAGCAGTTACCCCCTCGGGTACGAGCAGTACTTC. Amino acids: CASSYPLGYEQYF.

This chain links TRBV11-2 with TRBJ2-5; 7 bases align to TRBD1. The CDR3 is made up of 15 amino acids. Germline V CDR1 and CDR2: SGHAT, FQNNGV. With V trimmed by 5 bases and J by 5 bases, 11 bases remained unmatched. The CDR3 protein is CASSRTRTGPETQYF. CDR3 DNA: TGTGCCAGCAGCCGAACCCGGACAGGCCCGGAGACCCAGTACTTC.

The gene calls are TRBV11-3 and TRBJ2-7, with TRBD2 identical over 8 bases. The V gene end was trimmed by 5 bases and the J gene end by 6 bases; junction bases not matched to a gene: 12. The CDR3 extends over 15 amino acids. Germline V CDR1 and CDR2: SGHNT, YENEEA. The CDR3 DNA sequence: TGTGCCAGCAGCCGCCGGGAGGGCCCGACTACCGAGCAGTACTTC. This codes for CASSRREGPTTEQYF.

The chain recombines TRBV6-2 or TRBV6-3 with TRBJ2-7, with D possibly matching TRBD1 (5 bases). The CDR3 extends over 14 amino acids. Germline V gives CDR1 MNHEY, CDR2 SVGEGT. The germline V and J ends were trimmed by 6 bases and 5 bases, with 17 bases remaining between them. The CDR3 nucleotides read TGTGCCAGCAGCAAAAGACTGACAGTCCACGAGCAGTACTTC. Protein: CASSKRLTVHEQYF.